This TCR beta chain was observed in a study of T cell repertoires in cytomegalovirus infection. At the level of the study: Public TCR beta signatures indicated both CMV infection and matching HLA type. Whole-study results and caveats: CMV-specific TCR beta clonotypes restricted by HLA-C were the ones dominating the ex vivo response.

This CDR3 is built from 14 residues. Unmatched junction bases numbered 4, after V lost 5 bases and J lost 7 bases. The germline V gene encodes CDR1 SGHVS and CDR2 FQNEAQ. Using its own MiXCR run on the reads, TCRdb lists one record per CDR3 protein. The sample contains fewer than 1,000,000 distinct CDR3 sequences, around a third of which appear only once. This clonotype was observed a few times. Its antigen remains unknown. The sample here was cultured CD8+ T cells from PBMCs, taken from culture after CMV antigen stimulation. This receptor was identified in a human donor in good health (CMV status not recorded). Some clones in this sample may be carry-over from other donors' samples. The rearrangement uses TRBV7-8 and TRBJ1-4, with TRBD1 matching 10 bases. The CDR3 loop is CASSAGQGIEKLFF. The CDR3 nucleotides read TGTGCCAGCAGCGCGGGACAGGGGATTGAAAAACTGTTTTTT.